What follows is one T cell receptor beta chain and its context. Its antigen is currently unknown. V lost 3 bases, J lost 5 bases, and 17 bases lay in between. The germline V gene encodes CDR1 MNHEY and CDR2 SMNVEV (reference sequence). There are 16 residues in the CDR3. The data were taken from a study of shared clonotypes between healthy human individuals. Study observations and caveats: Only blood was sampled; tissue repertoires likely differ.

The assay ran at deep level. Here immunoSEQ multiplex PCR was the method, and the copy in TCRdb shows in-frame clones only, minus some. The table has roughly 1,500,000 clones, around 98% seen once. The chain employs TRBV27 and TRBJ1-5, with D possibly TRBD1 on 6 matching bases. Input material: naive CD4+ T cells sorted from blood. The subset was: CD45RA+ positively selected. This receptor was obtained from a man aged 30-40 years in good health. CDR3 region: CASSFLRGKGDQPQHF. The CDR3 nucleotides read TGTGCCAGCAGTTTCCTCAGGGGTAAAGGAGATCAGCCCCAGCATTTT.